The 5 T cell receptor beta chains presented below share a single source sample, sequenced in a study of blood T cell repertoires in COVID-19. TCRdb's table, derived via immunoSEQ multiplex PCR, lists solely in-frame clones and lacks some. The sample consists of about 200,000 clones, about 84% of them appearing once. Sequencing was done on a sample of PBMCs or T cells enriched from blood (not recorded which). These receptor sequences come from a woman in her thirties or forties with acute COVID-19.

V gene TRBV5-1 combines with J gene TRBJ2-1; 12 bases agree with TRBD2. The CDR3 is 15 residues long. Per the germline V gene, CDR1 is SGHRS and CDR2 is YFSETQ. V shed 7 bases, J shed 7 bases, and the junction held 9 bases outside the gene matches. The CDR3 bases are TGCGCCAGCCGACTCGGGACTAGCGGGCAGAATGAGCAGTTCTTC. Protein sequence: CASRLGTSGQNEQFF.

The chain employs TRBV7-2 and TRBJ2-7; the D gene is possibly TRBD2 (6 bases). Germline V gives CDR1 SGHTA, CDR2 FQGNSA. Between the trimmed V and J ends, which lost 1 base and 6 bases, there was a span of 16 bases. The CDR3 has 15 amino acids. CDR3 protein: CASSLGRRDRREQYF. CDR3 DNA sequence: TGTGCCAGCAGCTTAGGACGGCGGGATAGACGCGAGCAGTACTTC. The full variable domain, completed using reference TRBV7-2 and TRBJ2-7, is GAGVSQSPSNKVTEKGKDVELRCDPISGHTALYWYRQSLGQGLEFLIYFQGNSAPDKSGLPSDRFSAERTGGSVSTLTIQRTQQEDSAVYLCASSLGRRDRREQYFGPGTRLTVT.

The chain uses TRBV11-3 and TRBJ1-1; possibly TRBD1 for D (5 bases). The CDR3 has 13 amino acids. The V gene lost 5 bases and the J gene lost 4 bases, with 11 bases spanning the gap. The germline V gene has CDR1 SGHNT and CDR2 YENEEA. This CDR3 is CASSRLGGTEAFF. For the CDR3, the DNA is TGTGCCAGCAGCCGGTTGGGGGGCACTGAAGCTTTCTTT.

V gene TRBV19 combines with J gene TRBJ1-2; maybe TRBD1 (5 bases). CDR1 and CDR2 from the germline V gene are LNHDA and SQIVND (reference sequence). V was cut by 9 bases and J by 2 bases, with 13 bases left in between. The CDR3 length is 13 residues. The CDR3 here is CASTGTENYGYTF. The DNA of the CDR3 is TGTGCCAGCACCGGGACTGAGAACTATGGCTACACCTTC.

V and J are TRBV7-9 and TRBJ1-2, with 8 bases fitting TRBD1. This CDR3 contains 14 residues. V lost 5 bases and J lost 6; bases outside the gene matches: 8. CDR1 and CDR2 from the germline V gene are SEHNR and FQNEAQ (reference sequence). The CDR3 DNA is TGTGCCAGCAGCCCATCGGGGACAGGTGATGGCTACACCTTC. This gives the protein CASSPSGTGDGYTF. Using reference TRBV7-9 and TRBJ1-2 for the parts outside the CDR3, the full variable domain is DTGVSQNPRHKITKRGQNVTFRCDPISEHNRLYWYRQTLGQGPEFLTYFQNEAQLEKSRLLSDRFSAERPKGSFSTLEIQRTEQGDSAMYLCASSPSGTGDGYTFGSGTRLTVV.